This is a list of T cell receptor beta chains from one sample in a study of T cell changes during pregnancy in multiple sclerosis. Repertoires were generated with immunoSEQ multiplex PCR, while TCRdb's copy carries only in-frame clones and drops some. The sample has about 67,000 clones, roughly 92% seen once. The source material was peripheral blood, sampled in the second trimester of pregnancy. These receptors were collected from a female donor with multiple sclerosis, enrolled in a pregnancy study. Both conserved end residues are part of each CDR3. The order of the fields is clone size, V gene, D gene, J gene, CDR3 protein, CDR3 DNA. The D gene is left open where the match is weak. Clone size is given for some rows only: seen once, a few or many times, or a class if the clone is expanded.

NA	TRBV5-8	NA	TRBJ2-1	CASSGTGTSASYNEQFF	TGTGCCAGCAGCGGAACCGGGACTTCCGCCTCCTACAATGAGCAGTTCTTC
NA	TRBV6-1	NA	TRBJ2-1	CASSVLEPEQFF	TGTGCCAGCAGTGTACTAGAACCTGAGCAGTTCTTC
NA	TRBV7-9	NA	TRBJ1-2	CASSPTEQYGYTF	TGTGCCAGCAGTCCCACAGAACAATATGGCTACACCTTC
NA	TRBV7-2	NA	TRBJ1-6	CASSFLEYNSPLHF	TGTGCCAGCAGCTTCCTGGAGTATAATTCACCCCTCCACTTT
NA	TRBV29-1	TRBD1	TRBJ2-1	CSAGQGGHNEQFF	TGCAGCGCCGGACAGGGAGGCCACAATGAGCAGTTCTTC
NA	TRBV7-9	NA	TRBJ2-2	CASSLKAQGITGELFF	TGTGCCAGCAGCTTAAAGGCTCAGGGGATCACCGGGGAGCTGTTTTTT
NA	TRBV7-2	NA	TRBJ2-6	CASSPRGSGANVLTF	TGTGCCAGCAGCCCGCGGGGCTCTGGGGCCAACGTCCTGACTTTC
NA	TRBV7-9	NA	TRBJ2-1	CASTGGGGEQFF	TGTGCCAGCACGGGAGGGGGCGGTGAGCAGTTCTTC
NA	TRBV27	NA	TRBJ1-1	CASSFGGEDTEAFF	TGTGCCAGCAGTTTCGGAGGTGAGGACACTGAAGCTTTCTTT
NA	TRBV2	NA	TRBJ2-2	CASSDLDRNTGELFF	TGTGCCAGCAGTGACCTAGATAGGAACACCGGGGAGCTGTTTTTT
NA	TRBV4-2	TRBD1	TRBJ2-6	CASSQETGDGANVLTF	TGTGCCAGCAGCCAAGAAACAGGGGATGGGGCCAACGTCCTGACTTTC
NA	TRBV10-1	NA	TRBJ2-1	CASSGSYNEQFF	TGCGCCAGCAGTGGCAGCTACAATGAGCAGTTCTTC
NA	TRBV11-2	NA	TRBJ2-7	CASSPLSYEQYF	TGTGCCAGCAGCCCCTTATCCTACGAGCAGTACTTC
once	TRBV2	NA	TRBJ2-1	CASSAEGYNEQFF	TGTGCCAGCAGCGCTGAGGGCTACAATGAGCAGTTCTTC
NA	TRBV18	NA	TRBJ1-1	CASSSGIKNTEAFF	TGTGCCAGCTCATCAGGGATCAAGAACACTGAAGCTTTCTTT
NA	TRBV7-9	TRBD1	TRBJ1-6	CASSLADRGGSPLHF	TGTGCCAGCAGCTTAGCCGACAGGGGCGGATCACCCCTCCACTTT
NA	TRBV5-1	NA	TRBJ2-1	CASSLGHYSYNEQFF	TGCGCCAGCAGCTTGGGGCATTACTCCTACAATGAGCAGTTCTTC
NA	TRBV7-3	TRBD2	TRBJ2-7	CASSLLAGESYEQYF	TGTGCCAGCAGCTTACTAGCGGGGGAATCCTACGAGCAGTACTTC
NA	TRBV5-6	NA	TRBJ1-2	CASSSIPGVGGYTF	TGTGCCAGCAGCTCTATCCCAGGGGTAGGAGGCTACACCTTC